The next 20 T cell receptor beta chains were all read from a single sample in a study of blood T cell repertoires in COVID-19. Libraries were prepared by immunoSEQ multiplex PCR; TCRdb keeps only in-frame clonotypes and omits some of them. The profile covers 140,000 to 150,000 clones, with 70% to 90% appearing a single time and 8% taken by the ten largest. The sequencing input was peripheral blood. The receptors come from a woman between 55 and 75 years old with COVID-19, enrolled during active disease.

The chain links TRBV5-1 to TRBJ1-1; D is unresolved. Germline CDR1 SGHRS, CDR2 YFSETQ. The CDR3 loop spans 15 amino acids. Deletions cut 5 bases from V and 2 bases from J, with 16 bases between. This CDR3 is CASRPPGVQNTEAFF. The DNA of the CDR3 is TGCGCCAGCAGGCCACCCGGGGTACAAAACACTGAAGCTTTCTTT.

J is TRBJ1-1 and V is TRBV5-6; TRBD1 is a possible D gene (5 bases). The CDR3 is 12 amino acids. With 4 bases removed from V and 11 bases from J, the gap between germline ends came to 15 bases. The germline CDR1 and CDR2 sequences are SGHDT and YYEEEE. This CDR3 is CASSKDPGVAFF. The DNA of the CDR3 is TGTGCCAGCAGCAAAGACCCGGGGGTCGCTTTCTTT. The variable domain in full, with the rest retrieved from reference TRBV5-6 and TRBJ1-1, is DAGVTQSPTHLIKTRGQQVTLRCSPKSGHDTVSWYQQALGQGPQFIFQYYEEEERQRGNFPDRFSGHQFPNYSSELNVNALLLGDSALYLCASSKDPGVAFFGQGTRLTVV.

This clone was seen at least ten times. This chain joins TRBV5-4 and TRBJ2-1, with D maybe TRBD2 (5 bases). The CDR3 loop spans 13 amino acids. V gave up 1 base and J gave up 7 bases, with 9 bases separating them. Germline V gene data show CDR1 as SGHNT and CDR2 as YYREEE (reference sequence). CDR3 coding DNA: TGTGCCAGCAGCTTGTATTCGGGGAATGAGCAGTTCTTC. This sequence encodes CASSLYSGNEQFF.

J is TRBJ2-1 and V is TRBV20-1; 8 bases are a match to TRBD2. V gave up 5 bases and J gave up 3 bases; unmatched junction bases: 15. The length of the CDR3 is 17 residues. The V gene's germline CDR1 is DFQATT and CDR2 SNEGSKA (reference sequence). CDR3 sequence reads: CSAGGGKLAENYNEQFF. For the CDR3, the DNA is TGCAGTGCTGGTGGGGGGAAACTAGCGGAAAACTACAATGAGCAGTTCTTC.

DNA of the CDR3: TGTGCCAGCAGCTTGGGGAGGGACGAGCAGTACTTC. As protein: CASSLGRDEQYF. The rearrangement uses TRBV13 and TRBJ2-7; 7 bases line up with TRBD2. The junction had 1 base not matched to a gene; V was cut back by 3 bases and J by 5 bases. The germline V gene encodes CDR1 PRHDT and CDR2 FYEKMQ (reference sequence). This CDR3 contains 12 residues.

The chain employs TRBV7-9 and TRBJ2-5; D unresolved. Trimming shortened V by 3 bases and J by 4 bases, and 9 bases separated the two germline ends. Per germline, CDR1 SEHNR and CDR2 FQNEAQ (reference sequence). The CDR3 contains 13 residues. The DNA for the CDR3 is TGTGCCAGCAGCTTTCTAGTTACAGAGACCCAGTACTTC. Protein sequence: CASSFLVTETQYF.

V gene TRBV5-1 combines with J gene TRBJ2-3, with D possibly being TRBD2 (7 bases). The CDR3 sequence is 15 residues long. V lost 4 bases and J 0 bases, leaving 12 bases between the germline ends. The V gene's germline CDR1 is SGHRS and CDR2 YFSETQ. CDR3 sequence: CASSLAGASTDTQYF. In DNA form, the CDR3 reads TGCGCCAGCAGCCTCGCGGGGGCCAGCACAGATACGCAGTATTTT.

This chain joins TRBV9 and TRBJ2-5; 12 nucleotides match TRBD2. Germline-derived CDR1 and CDR2 are SGDLS and YYNGEE. The CDR3 loop spans 15 amino acids. J was trimmed by 4 bases and V by 1 base; bases with no gene match: 2. The CDR3 loop is CASSVLAGGPETQYF. In nucleotides, the CDR3 is TGTGCCAGCAGCGTACTAGCGGGGGGGCCAGAGACCCAGTACTTC. Looking up the rest from reference TRBV9 and TRBJ2-5 gives the full variable domain: DSGVTQTPKHLITATGQRVTLRCSPRSGDLSVYWYQQSLDQGLQFLIQYYNGEERAKGNILERFSAQQFPDLHSELNLSSLELGDSALYFCASSVLAGGPETQYFGPGTRLLVL.

This clone was counted once. This chain connects TRBV3-1 (or the pseudogene TRBV3-2) to TRBJ2-3; TRBD1 might be the D (5 bases). The germline V gene encodes CDR1 LGHDT and CDR2 YNNKEL (reference sequence). Between the trimmed V and J ends, which lost 2 bases and 0 bases, there was a span of 6 bases. The CDR3 extends over 14 amino acids. CDR3 loop: CASSQRGSTDTQYF. The CDR3 DNA reads as TGTGCCAGCAGCCAAAGGGGCAGCACAGATACGCAGTATTTT.

CDR3 amino acids: CASSQVSEDMGNTIYF. The CDR3 nucleotides read TGCGCCAGCAGCCAAGTGTCAGAAGATATGGGAAACACCATATATTTT. The gene calls are TRBV4-3 and TRBJ1-3; D unresolved. CDR1 is LGHNA, CDR2 YSLEER, per germline. Trimming removed 1 base from V and 4 bases from J, with 14 bases in between. The CDR3 has 16 amino acids.

This clone was found once. The chain combines TRBV10-1 with TRBJ2-2, with unresolved D. The germline V gene has CDR1 WNHNN and CDR2 SYGVQD (reference sequence). V was pared by 5 bases and J by 0 bases, with 7 bases between. The CDR3 is made up of 14 amino acids. CDR3 nucleotide sequence: TGCGCCAGCAGTTCAGGTTCGAACACCGGGGAGCTGTTTTTT. Encoded protein: CASSSGSNTGELFF.

This clone was counted once. The rearrangement uses TRBV19 and TRBJ2-7; tentatively, D is TRBD2 (6 bases). V was cut by 0 bases and J by 3 bases, with 12 bases left in between. The CDR3 contains 15 residues. In germline, CDR1 is LNHDA, CDR2 SQIVND (reference sequence). The CDR3 loop is CASSIDPGRVYEQYF. The CDR3 DNA is TGTGCCAGTAGTATAGACCCCGGGAGAGTCTACGAGCAGTACTTC.

This chain uses TRBV10-3 with TRBJ1-1; no reliable D call. The V end lost 10 bases, the J end lost 6 bases, and 18 bases lay between the germline ends. The CDR3 length is 13 residues. Germline CDR1 is ENHRY and CDR2 is SYGVKD. CDR3 loop: CATPSFRTAEAFF. CDR3 coding DNA: TGTGCCACCCCGTCTTTCCGAACTGCTGAAGCTTTCTTT.

V and J are TRBV6-5 and TRBJ2-7; 8 positions agree with TRBD1. This CDR3 contains 15 residues. With V trimmed by 5 bases and J by 5 bases, 11 bases remained unmatched. Germline CDR1 reads MNHEY; CDR2 reads SVGAGI. In nucleotides, the CDR3 is TGTGCCAGCAGTCTCACAATGGACAGGGAGCACGAGCAGTACTTC. Its protein product is CASSLTMDREHEQYF.

The CDR3 loop reads CASSYSSGSGTDTQYF. The CDR3 DNA is TGTGCCAGCAGTTACTCGAGCGGGTCAGGCACAGATACGCAGTATTTT. The J gene is TRBJ2-3, the V gene TRBV6-5, with D perhaps matching TRBD2 (6 bases). The ends were cut back, 0 bases at V and 1 base at J, with 11 bases in the middle. Germline CDR1 reads MNHEY; CDR2 reads SVGAGI. The CDR3 has 16 residues.

J is TRBJ1-4 and V is TRBV6-5; no firm D call. Germline V gene data show CDR1 as MNHEY and CDR2 as SVGAGI. With 0 bases removed from V and 7 bases from J, the gap between germline ends came to 12 bases. This CDR3 is built from 15 residues. In DNA form, the CDR3 reads TGTGCCAGCAGTTACTCGGGGAGATTGCGTGAAAAACTGTTTTTT. It yields the protein CASSYSGRLREKLFF.

V and J are TRBV4-1 and TRBJ1-3; possibly TRBD1 for D (5 bases). V lost 2 bases and J 1 base, leaving 12 bases between the germline ends. Germline CDR1 is MGHRA and CDR2 is YSYEKL. This CDR3 region has 16 residues. This chain's CDR3 is CASSQWVKGSGNTIYF. In DNA form, the CDR3 reads TGCGCCAGCAGCCAATGGGTTAAGGGGTCTGGAAACACCATATATTTT.

The V and J genes are TRBV5-4 and TRBJ1-6; 10 nucleotides line up with TRBD1. After removal of 4 bases from V and 10 bases from J, the junction contained 8 bases not matched to a gene. This CDR3 region has 15 residues. Germline values: CDR1 SGHNT, CDR2 YYREEE (reference sequence). This CDR3 reads CASSGAGTGASPLHF. The CDR3 DNA reads TGTGCCAGCAGCGGAGCCGGGACAGGGGCCTCACCCCTCCACTTT. Combining the CDR3 with reference TRBV5-4 and TRBJ1-6 gives the whole variable domain ETGVTQSPTHLIKTRGQQVTLRCSSQSGHNTVSWYQQALGQGPQFIFQYYREEENGRGNFPPRFSGLQFPNYSSELNVNALELDDSALYLCASSGAGTGASPLHFGNGTRLTVT.

The chain recombines TRBV10-3 with TRBJ1-1, with 10 bases lining up with TRBD1. CDR1 is ENHRY and CDR2 is SYGVKD in the germline V gene. CDR3 length: 13 residues. The V segment lost 6 bases and the J segment 5 bases; nucleotides outside the gene matches: 3. Written as DNA, the CDR3 is TGTGCCATCAGCGGACAGGGGGAAACTGAAGCTTTCTTT. Its protein is CAISGQGETEAFF.

The chain links TRBV5-1 to TRBJ2-3; possibly TRBD2 for D (6 bases). The germline CDR1 and CDR2 sequences are SGHRS and YFSETQ. Deletions cut 0 bases from V and 3 bases from J, with 11 bases between. The length of the CDR3 is 15 residues. The CDR3 region is CASSLAAGITDTQYF. In DNA, the CDR3 is TGCGCCAGCAGCTTGGCCGCGGGGATAACAGATACGCAGTATTTT.